This passage covers 24 T cell receptor beta chains from one sample sequenced in a study of blood T cells in healthy people across ages. A J-beta primer mix and a sample-barcoded 5' primer were used in a second PCR of about 6 to 12 cycles. TCRdb called the 5' RACE reads again in MiXCR, with one record for every CDR3 protein. This table has about a million distinct CDR3 sequences, about 44% appearing once. Material for sequencing was blood. The receptors were gathered from a young man in good health.

J is TRBJ2-3 and V is TRBV4-1, with a tentative D call TRBD1 (6 bases). Trimming shortened V by 1 base and J by 6 bases, and 17 bases separated the two germline ends. This CDR3 contains 16 residues. In germline, CDR1 is MGHRA, CDR2 YSYEKL. CDR3 amino acids: CASSQVRGQKSDTQYF. The CDR3 DNA follows: TGCGCCAGCAGCCAAGTCCGGGGACAAAAGTCGGATACGCAGTATTTT.

In its sample, this clonotype was seen a few times. The chain couples TRBV4-1 to TRBJ1-2; D is perhaps TRBD1 (5 bases). CDR1 MGHRA and CDR2 YSYEKL come from the germline V gene. The length of the CDR3 is 14 residues. Trimming removed 0 bases at V and 4 bases at J, with 9 bases between. The CDR3 DNA reads TGCGCCAGCAGCCAAGATTGGGGGGGCTATGGCTACACCTTC. Amino acid sequence: CASSQDWGGYGYTF.

The chain employs TRBV12-3 or TRBV12-4 and TRBJ2-2, with D unclear. V dropped 7 bases and J dropped 4 bases, with 7 bases sitting between them. The length of the CDR3 is 12 residues. CDR3 sequence (DNA): TGTGCCAGCACTCTATCCACCGGGGAGCTGTTTTTT. Its translation: CASTLSTGELFF.

This clonotype showed up just a few times. The chain links TRBV11-2 to TRBJ1-2, with D perhaps TRBD1 (5 bases). Trimming shortened V by 1 base and J by 7 bases, and 7 bases separated the two germline ends. CDR1 and CDR2 from the germline V gene are SGHAT and FQNNGV. This CDR3 is 12 amino acids long. The CDR3 is CASSLVGPGYTF. Here the CDR3 DNA reads TGTGCCAGCAGCTTAGTGGGACCTGGCTACACCTTC.

This CDR3 is CAISESTSAQGSGYTF. As DNA, the CDR3 is TGTGCCATCAGTGAGTCGACATCAGCCCAGGGTAGCGGCTACACCTTC. V is TRBV10-3 and J is TRBJ1-2; possibly TRBD1 for D (5 bases). V lost 0 bases and J 8 bases, leaving 19 bases between the germline ends. The CDR3 runs 16 residues. Germline V gene data show CDR1 as ENHRY and CDR2 as SYGVKD.

The rearrangement joins TRBV9 to TRBJ1-1; D possibly corresponds to TRBD1 (5 bases). Looked up from germline, CDR1 is SGDLS and CDR2 is YYNGEE. The CDR3 sequence is 16 residues long. Trimming took off 1 base at V and 5 bases at J, with 18 bases between the two ends. The CDR3 spells CASSVSREKGVTEAFF. The CDR3 DNA reads TGTGCCAGCAGCGTATCCAGGGAGAAGGGTGTGACTGAAGCTTTCTTT. The whole variable domain, remainder taken from reference TRBV9 and TRBJ1-1, is DSGVTQTPKHLITATGQRVTLRCSPRSGDLSVYWYQQSLDQGLQFLIQYYNGEERAKGNILERFSAQQFPDLHSELNLSSLELGDSALYFCASSVSREKGVTEAFFGQGTRLTVV.

Concerning this clonotype itself: An end of the junction differs from the germline gene, which may be a read error. The chain uses TRBV25-1 and TRBJ1-4; 7 bases are a match to TRBD1. The germline V gene has CDR1 MGHDK and CDR2 SYGVNS. The CDR3 contains 16 residues. CDR3 region: CASSVGDRVVYEKPFF. In DNA form, the CDR3 reads TGTGCCAGCAGTGTAGGCGACAGGGTGGTTTATGAAAAACCGTTTTTT.

About this clonotype itself: At one of its ends the junction is not consistent with the germline gene, which may arise from a read error. This chain joins TRBV20-1 and TRBJ2-7, with a weak D call TRBD2 (6 bases). Germline V gene data show CDR1 as DFQATT and CDR2 as SNEGSKA (reference sequence). The CDR3 extends over 16 amino acids. The CDR3 DNA is TGCAGTGCTAGAGATATAGGAGGGACCAGCTCCTACGGGCAGTACTTC. This codes for CSARDIGGTSSYGQYF.

The chain carries TRBV6-5 and TRBJ1-2; tentative D call: TRBD1 (6 bases). The CDR3 has 13 residues. Trimming stripped 6 bases from V and 8 bases from J, with 16 bases between. Germline-derived CDR1 and CDR2 are MNHEY and SVGAGI. The CDR3 is CASSSTGTGGYTF. The CDR3 DNA sequence: TGTGCCAGCAGCAGCACAGGGACTGGGGGCTACACCTTC.

This clonotype appeared a few times. The chain links TRBV29-1 to TRBJ2-1, with D possibly called TRBD1 or TRBD2 (6 bases each). The CDR3 has 13 amino acids. Germline CDR1 and CDR2: SQVTM and ANQGSEA. Trimming took off 1 base at V and 7 bases at J, with 11 bases between the two ends. CDR3 DNA sequence: TGCAGCGTTGAAGGACAGGCGGGAAATGAGCAGTTCTTC. This codes for CSVEGQAGNEQFF.

The gene calls are TRBV7-9 and TRBJ1-4; D unclear. Trimming left V 1 base short and J 6 bases short, with 9 bases between. The CDR3 spans 14 residues. CDR1 and CDR2 from the germline V gene are SEHNR and FQNEAQ (reference sequence). CDR3 sequence (DNA): TGTGCCAGCAGCTTAGGTCACAGCCATGAAAAACTGTTTTTT. Translation: CASSLGHSHEKLFF.

This clonotype occurred a few times. This chain links TRBV12-3 or TRBV12-4 with TRBJ1-1; the D is unclear. The CDR3 has 11 amino acids. Trimming stripped 7 bases from V and 8 bases from J, with 11 bases between. The CDR3 nucleotides read TGTGCCAGCACCCCGTCTGAAGAAGCTTTCTTT. It is translated as CASTPSEEAFF.

This clonotype was seen more than once but under ten times. This sequence joins TRBV2 and TRBJ2-7, with D possibly TRBD1 on 6 matching bases. The CDR3 is made up of 12 amino acids. CDR1 is SNHLY and CDR2 is FYNNEI in the germline V gene. The V end lost 6 bases, the J end lost 5 bases, and 11 bases lay between the germline ends. The CDR3 spells CASSIQGNEQYF. In nucleotides, the CDR3 is TGTGCCAGCAGCATACAGGGTAACGAGCAGTACTTC.

This chain uses TRBV28 with TRBJ2-7, with 8 bases matching TRBD1. Per the germline V gene, CDR1 is MDHEN and CDR2 is SYDVKM. The CDR3 totals 15 residues. Losses at the gene ends were 8 bases for V and 3 bases for J; bases not matched to a gene: 12. In DNA, the CDR3 is TGTGCCAGCCGACTGAAGACAGGGGATTTCTACGAGCAGTACTTC. Its translation: CASRLKTGDFYEQYF.

This clonotype came up a few times. The J gene is TRBJ1-2, the V gene TRBV9, with TRBD1 matching 7 bases. Trimming at V came to 0 bases and at J to 2 bases, leaving 10 bases not matched to a gene. The CDR3 extends over 17 amino acids. The germline V gene has CDR1 SGDLS and CDR2 YYNGEE. CDR3 DNA: TGTGCCAGCAGCGTAGGAGGCAGGGGGGACCCAAACTATGGCTACACCTTC. Translation gives CASSVGGRGDPNYGYTF.

The rearrangement uses TRBV20-1 and TRBJ2-3; D possibly corresponds to TRBD1 (6 bases). The CDR3 covers 14 residues. Germline lookup yields CDR1 DFQATT and CDR2 SNEGSKA (reference sequence). Trimming stripped 4 bases from V and 2 bases from J, with 13 bases between. The CDR3 DNA is TGCAGTGCTATCCGGGACAAGACCACAGATACGCAGTATTTT. It specifies CSAIRDKTTDTQYF.

Ten or more counts support this clonotype. This sequence joins TRBV12-3 or TRBV12-4 and TRBJ2-7; 7 positions match TRBD1. V lost 6 bases, J lost 0 bases, and 5 bases stayed unmatched. The CDR3 is 14 amino acids. The CDR3: CASSRDSSSYEQYF. The CDR3 coding sequence is TGTGCCAGCAGCCGGGACAGTAGCTCCTACGAGCAGTACTTC.

This clonotype was seen once. The chain employs TRBV19 and TRBJ1-5; possibly TRBD1 for D (6 bases). Trimming removed 3 bases from V and 2 bases from J, with 11 bases in between. Germline CDR1 reads LNHDA; CDR2 reads SQIVND (reference sequence). The CDR3 runs to 15 residues. CDR3 loop: CASSILGAGNQPQHF. CDR3 in DNA: TGTGCCAGTAGTATCTTGGGGGCTGGCAATCAGCCCCAGCATTTT.

The rearrangement uses TRBV29-1 and TRBJ1-5; D remains unclear. The length of the CDR3 is 12 residues. Between the trimmed V and J ends, which lost 4 bases and 3 bases, there was a span of 7 bases. The germline V gene encodes CDR1 SQVTM and CDR2 ANQGSEA. CDR3: CSVGSVNQPQHF. In DNA, the CDR3 is TGCAGCGTTGGCAGTGTCAATCAGCCCCAGCATTTT.

The chain is built from TRBV24-1 and TRBJ2-5; 8 bases are shared with TRBD1. The ends lost 4 bases at V and 3 bases at J; junction bases unmatched: 12. This CDR3 spans 17 amino acids. Germline CDR1 KGHDR, CDR2 SFDVKD. The CDR3 reads CATSDPIGQGGEETQYF. DNA for the CDR3: TGTGCCACCAGTGACCCAATCGGACAGGGTGGTGAAGAGACCCAGTACTTC.

This clonotype has only a few counts. The V gene is TRBV27, the J gene TRBJ2-3; 10 bases are a match to TRBD2. CDR3 length: 16 amino acids. The V and J ends lost 5 bases and 6 bases, in that order; junction bases with no gene match: 11. Per germline, CDR1 MNHEY and CDR2 SMNVEV (reference sequence). CDR3 bases: TGTGCCAGCAGTCCGACAAGCGGGGGGGCCTTCGATACGCAGTATTTT. Protein product: CASSPTSGGAFDTQYF.

This sequence joins TRBV3-1 and TRBJ2-5; 12 nucleotides match TRBD2. Trimming took 1 base from V and 2 from J; bases not matched to a gene: 5. The CDR3 consists of 17 residues. Germline CDR1 and CDR2: LGHDT and YNNKEL (reference sequence). DNA for the CDR3: TGTGCCAGCAGCCAAGGGTTACTAGCGGGGGGTCAAGAGACCCAGTACTTC. The encoded protein is CASSQGLLAGGQETQYF.

This clonotype was seen only a few times. V usage is TRBV6-2 or TRBV6-3 and J usage is TRBJ2-1; TRBD2 matches at 7 bases. J lost 0 bases, V lost 7 bases, and 21 bases had no gene match. CDR3 size: 20 residues. Germline CDR1 and CDR2: MNHEY and SVGEGT. The CDR3 DNA sequence: TGTGCCAGCAACGAAATGCAAGCTTTACTGGGGGGGAACTCCTACAATGAGCAGTTCTTC. Protein: CASNEMQALLGGNSYNEQFF.

The chain has TRBV6-4 and TRBJ1-2, with 10 bases that match TRBD1. Trimming at V came to 5 bases and at J to 4 bases, leaving 7 bases not matched to a gene. Per the germline V gene, CDR1 is MRHNA and CDR2 is SNTAGT. This CDR3 has 15 residues. DNA of the CDR3: TGTGCCAGCAGTACGACAGGGGGCGTAAGCTATGGCTACACCTTC. This encodes CASSTTGGVSYGYTF.